Listed below are T cell receptor beta chains from one sample, sequenced in a study of blood T cell repertoires in COVID-19. This table comes from immunoSEQ multiplex PCR, and its TCRdb copy is limited to in-frame clones, with some not included. The table records 200,000 to 250,000 clones, about nine tenths of them present only once. Sequencing input: PBMCs or T cells enriched from blood (not recorded which). These receptors came from a woman aged 40 to 50 with acute COVID-19. Each CDR3 is given with its conserved first and last residue. The D gene is left open where the match is weak. Only some rows state a clone size, as once, few, many or a class for expanded clones.

D,V,J,size,CDR3,DNA
TRBD1,TRBV5-1,TRBJ1-1,NA,CASSSGTGGKAFF,TGCGCCAGCAGCTCAGGGACAGGCGGGAAAGCTTTCTTT
NA,TRBV7-2,TRBJ2-6,NA,CASSPDSLGANVLTF,TGTGCCAGCAGCCCCGACTCCTTGGGGGCCAACGTCCTGACTTTC
TRBD2,TRBV5-1,TRBJ2-1,NA,CASSMTSYAEQFF,TGCGCCAGCAGCATGACTAGCTACGCTGAGCAGTTCTTC
NA,TRBV5-6,TRBJ1-2,NA,CASRLAEVMRGLGSGYTF,TGTGCCAGCAGGTTGGCGGAGGTGATGAGAGGACTAGGTTCTGGCTACACCTTC
TRBD1,TRBV12-3/TRBV12-4,TRBJ1-1,NA,CASSIQGYTEAFF,TGTGCCAGCAGTATACAGGGGTACACTGAAGCTTTCTTT
NA,TRBV6-5,TRBJ2-2,NA,CASVSGAGELFF,TGTGCCAGCGTCTCGGGGGCCGGGGAGCTGTTTTTT
NA,TRBV14,TRBJ1-1,NA,CASSPPGNTEAFF,TGTGCCAGCAGCCCGCCAGGGAACACTGAAGCTTTCTTT
NA,TRBV5-4,TRBJ1-4,NA,CASSVEGFGTGEKLFF,TGTGCCAGCAGCGTAGAGGGGTTCGGAACAGGGGAAAAACTGTTTTTT
NA,TRBV6-5,TRBJ1-1,once,CASSPPDTLNTEAFF,TGTGCCAGCAGTCCCCCCGACACCTTGAACACTGAAGCTTTCTTT
TRBD1,TRBV10-3,TRBJ1-1,NA,CAISPTGGRTEAFF,TGTGCCATCAGTCCGACAGGGGGAAGAACTGAAGCTTTCTTT
TRBD2,TRBV4-1,TRBJ2-3,once,CASSPGLAGGPDTDTQYF,TGCGCCAGCAGCCCGGGACTAGCGGGGGGGCCTGACACAGATACGCAGTATTTT
NA,TRBV12-5,TRBJ1-2,NA,CASGLGVYGYTF,TGTGCTAGTGGTTTGGGTGTATATGGCTACACCTTC
NA,TRBV5-5,TRBJ2-7,NA,CASSLAASYGSFYYEQYF,TGTGCCAGCAGCTTGGCCGCTTCCTATGGTAGTTTTTACTACGAGCAGTACTTC
TRBD1,TRBV19,TRBJ1-5,NA,CASRKGQGWDQPQHF,TGTGCCAGTAGAAAAGGACAGGGTTGGGATCAGCCCCAGCATTTT
NA,TRBV3-1/TRBV3-2,TRBJ1-1,NA,CAARGAGTEAFF,TGTGCCGCGCGGGGCGCGGGCACTGAAGCTTTCTTT
NA,TRBV7-8,TRBJ1-1,NA,CASSLVPAGAPNTEAFF,TGTGCCAGCAGCTTAGTCCCGGCAGGGGCTCCAAACACTGAAGCTTTCTTT
NA,TRBV29-1,TRBJ1-2,NA,CSVFEYGYTF,TGCAGCGTTTTTGAGTATGGCTACACCTTC
TRBD2,TRBV12-5,TRBJ2-1,once,CASGGLAGDFLYNEQFF,TGTGCTAGTGGAGGACTAGCGGGGGATTTCCTCTACAATGAGCAGTTCTTC
NA,TRBV11-1,TRBJ2-1,NA,CASSLFRGADEQFF,TGTGCCAGCAGCTTATTCCGGGGGGCCGATGAGCAGTTCTTC
NA,TRBV29-1,TRBJ1-1,NA,CSTISTGINTEAFF,TGCAGCACCATTTCTACAGGAATCAACACTGAAGCTTTCTTT
NA,TRBV9,TRBJ1-1,few,CASSVGDTLPNTEAFF,TGTGCCAGCAGCGTGGGAGATACCCTTCCGAACACTGAAGCTTTCTTT
TRBD1,TRBV5-4,TRBJ1-4,NA,CASSANRGLNEKLFF,TGTGCCAGCAGCGCAAACAGGGGCCTCAATGAAAAACTGTTTTTT
NA,TRBV19,TRBJ1-5,NA,CASSRGPPQPQHF,TGTGCCAGTAGTCGAGGGCCTCCTCAGCCCCAGCATTTT